This is a list of T cell receptor beta chains from one sample in a study of blood T cell repertoires in COVID-19. Generated by immunoSEQ multiplex PCR, the TCRdb table keeps only in-frame clones and is missing some. In the table there are fewer than 350,000 clones, more than 85% of which are singletons. Sequencing was done on a sample of peripheral blood. These TCRs come from a man aged 40-49 years with acute or convalescent COVID-19. CDR3s include the opening cysteine and the closing phenylalanine or tryptophan. D genes are given only for firm matches. The size field is filled for only some rows; it gives once, few, many or a size class.

16	TRBJ1-2	TRBD1	TRBV5-4	NA	CASSLSAGGRDYGYTF	TGTGCCAGCAGCTTGTCGGCAGGGGGCCGTGACTATGGCTACACCTTC
14	TRBJ2-7	TRBD1	TRBV5-5	NA	CASSLPPGGYEQYF	TGTGCCAGCAGCTTGCCCCCAGGGGGCTACGAGCAGTACTTC
15	TRBJ2-3	TRBD1	TRBV5-4	NA	CASSPGQGGPDTQYF	TGTGCCAGCAGCCCAGGACAGGGTGGTCCAGATACGCAGTATTTT
16	TRBJ1-2	NA	TRBV3-1/TRBV3-2	once	CASSQGLAVPNYGYTF	TGTGCCAGCAGCCAAGGGTTGGCAGTTCCAAACTATGGCTACACCTTC
14	TRBJ1-5	NA	TRBV27	NA	CASAPGGLNQPQHF	TGTGCCAGCGCCCCTGGGGGACTGAATCAGCCCCAGCATTTT
16	TRBJ2-3	NA	TRBV2	NA	CASRTKVLTLTDTQYF	TGTGCCAGCAGGACCAAGGTACTAACTCTCACAGATACGCAGTATTTT
12	TRBJ2-3	NA	TRBV5-5	NA	CASSSGSNTQYF	TGTGCCAGCAGCTCAGGGTCGAATACGCAGTATTTT
13	TRBJ2-5	NA	TRBV29-1	NA	CSVKVTDQETQYF	TGCAGCGTGAAAGTAACAGATCAAGAGACCCAGTACTTC
14	TRBJ2-7	TRBD1	TRBV10-3	NA	CAITTGTETYEQYF	TGTGCCATCACCACCGGGACAGAAACCTACGAGCAGTACTTC
14	TRBJ2-2	NA	TRBV11-3	NA	CASSWDMNTGELFF	TGTGCCAGCAGTTGGGACATGAACACCGGGGAGCTGTTTTTT
14	TRBJ1-3	NA	TRBV5-4	NA	CASSSGDSGNTIYF	TGTGCCAGCAGTTCAGGGGACTCTGGAAACACCATATATTTT
15	TRBJ2-3	NA	TRBV29-1	NA	CSVETSPGSTDTQYF	TGCAGCGTTGAAACCAGCCCCGGGAGCACAGATACGCAGTATTTT
15	TRBJ2-7	TRBD1	TRBV5-8	NA	CASSYPGTDTYEQYF	TGTGCCAGCAGCTACCCCGGGACAGACACCTACGAGCAGTACTTC
14	TRBJ1-2	TRBD1	TRBV6-1	NA	CASSEPSGQPYDTF	TGTGCCAGCAGTGAACCCTCGGGACAGCCGTATGATACCTTC
14	TRBJ1-5	TRBD1	TRBV6-5	NA	CASSYRTGFQPQHF	TGTGCCAGCAGTTACCGGACAGGGTTTCAGCCCCAGCATTTT
15	TRBJ2-1	NA	TRBV2	NA	CASSQQGATYNEQFF	TGTGCCAGCAGTCAACAGGGAGCAACCTACAATGAGCAGTTCTTC
13	TRBJ2-3	TRBD1	TRBV29-1	NA	CSVEQGDVDTQYF	TGCAGCGTTGAACAGGGGGACGTGGATACGCAGTATTTT
13	TRBJ2-5	NA	TRBV5-4	NA	CASSSAEWETQYF	TGTGCCAGCAGCTCCGCCGAGTGGGAGACCCAGTACTTC
16	TRBJ2-3	NA	TRBV5-1	NA	CASRPGPLGSSDTQYF	TGCGCCAGCAGGCCTGGCCCACTAGGGTCGTCAGATACGCAGTATTTT
16	TRBJ2-7	TRBD1	TRBV11-2	NA	CASSQGTGRWFDEQYF	TGTGCCAGCAGCCAAGGGACAGGGAGGTGGTTCGACGAGCAGTACTTC
17	TRBJ2-1	NA	TRBV14	once	CASSQEGRGSTYNEQFF	TGTGCCAGCAGCCAAGAAGGAAGAGGGTCGACCTACAATGAGCAGTTCTTC
15	TRBJ1-4	NA	TRBV4-1	few	CASSQADRNSGKLFF	TGCGCCAGCAGCCAAGCCGACAGGAATTCGGGAAAACTGTTTTTT
17	TRBJ1-6	TRBD1	TRBV5-4	NA	CASSLGRGSSYNSPLHF	TGTGCCAGCAGCTTGGGCAGGGGGAGCTCCTATAATTCACCCCTCCACTTT
14	TRBJ1-2	TRBD1	TRBV24-1	NA	CATSDFGTAYGYTF	TGTGCCACCAGTGATTTCGGGACAGCCTATGGCTACACCTTC
15	TRBJ1-5	NA	TRBV2	NA	CASSERQGWYQPQHF	TGTGCCAGCAGTGAACGGCAGGGTTGGTATCAGCCCCAGCATTTT